This entry is about one TCR beta chain. Its specificity is not known. This sample is part of a study of cytomegalovirus exposure and HLA in healthy donors. Study-level information: The same platform as the approximately 730 first-cohort repertoires was used for the 100 to 150 validation repertoires, a later analysis reported. Study-level points and caveats: One later analysis, an examination of the 100 to 150 validation repertoires, found that first-cohort TCR clusters tended to co-occur in them. With high specificity and sensitivity, the classifier reportedly diagnosed cytomegalovirus status. The study found most TCR sequences rare, yet found some public TCRs in many donors.

This CDR3 contains 12 residues. Germline assignment: CDR1 ENHRY and CDR2 SYGVKD. V lost 11 bases and J 6 bases, leaving 16 bases between the germline ends. Sequencing used immunoSEQ multiplex PCR; TCRdb keeps in-frame clones, though not all of them. The sample has around 60,000 clones, around 96% seen once; the top ten hold 1.2%. The clonotype comes from a woman younger than 30 in good health and CMV-seronegative. The chain has TRBV10-3 and TRBJ1-1, with D possibly TRBD1 on 6 matching bases. The specimen was PBMCs. CDR3 DNA: TGTGCCTCGGGGGGCGGGAGAGCTGAAGCTTTCTTT. It translates to CASGGGRAEAFF.